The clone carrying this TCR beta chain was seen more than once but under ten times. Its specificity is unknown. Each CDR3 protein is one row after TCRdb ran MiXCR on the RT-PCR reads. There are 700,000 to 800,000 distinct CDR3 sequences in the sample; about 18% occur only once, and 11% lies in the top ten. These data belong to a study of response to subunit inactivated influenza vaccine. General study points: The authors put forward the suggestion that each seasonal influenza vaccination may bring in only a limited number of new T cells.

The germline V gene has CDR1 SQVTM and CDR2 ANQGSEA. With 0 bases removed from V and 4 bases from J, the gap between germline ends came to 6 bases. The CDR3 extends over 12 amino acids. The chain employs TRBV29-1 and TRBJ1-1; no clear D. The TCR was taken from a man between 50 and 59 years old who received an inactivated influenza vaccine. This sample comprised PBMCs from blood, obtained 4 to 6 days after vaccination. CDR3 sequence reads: CSVEDRPTEAFF. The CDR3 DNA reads TGCAGCGTTGAAGATCGACCCACTGAAGCTTTCTTT.